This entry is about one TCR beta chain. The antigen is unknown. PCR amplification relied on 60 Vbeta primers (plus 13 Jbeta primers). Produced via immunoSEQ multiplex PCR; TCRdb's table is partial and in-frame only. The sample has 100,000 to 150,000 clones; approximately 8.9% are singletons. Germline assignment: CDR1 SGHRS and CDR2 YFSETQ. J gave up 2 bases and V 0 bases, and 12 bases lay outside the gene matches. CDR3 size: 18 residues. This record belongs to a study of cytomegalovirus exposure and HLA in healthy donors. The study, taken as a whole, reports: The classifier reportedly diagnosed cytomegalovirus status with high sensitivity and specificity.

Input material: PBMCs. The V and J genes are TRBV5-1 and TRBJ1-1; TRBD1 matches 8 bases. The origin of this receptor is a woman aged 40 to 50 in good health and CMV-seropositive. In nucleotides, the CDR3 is TGCGCCAGCAGCTTGGGCAGGGGGCTTTTTTCCACTAACACTGAAGCTTTCTTT. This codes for CASSLGRGLFSTNTEAFF. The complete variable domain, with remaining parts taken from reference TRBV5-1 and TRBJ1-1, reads KAGVTQTPRYLIKTRGQQVTLSCSPISGHRSVSWYQQTPGQGLQFLFEYFSETQRNKGNFPGRFSGRQFSNSRSEMNVSTLELGDSALYLCASSLGRGLFSTNTEAFFGQGTRLTVV.